The 20 T cell receptor beta chains in this list originate from one sample, sequenced in a study of blood T cell repertoires in COVID-19. The data were produced by immunoSEQ multiplex PCR, yet TCRdb's version contains in-frame clones alone and is incomplete. Of around 290,000 clones listed, around 89% were seen once; the top ten hold around 2%. The sequenced material came from PBMCs or T cells enriched from blood (not recorded which). All receptors come from a woman aged 55 to 70 in a cohort exposed to, infected with or recovered from COVID-19 (not recorded which).

The V gene is TRBV10-3, the J gene TRBJ1-2, with D tentatively TRBD1 (5 bases). The germline gives CDR1 ENHRY, CDR2 SYGVKD. This CDR3 contains 14 residues. The V end was cut by 6 bases, the J end by 1 base, with 12 bases between. The CDR3 here is CAIREDSVNYGYTF. The CDR3 region has the DNA TGTGCCATCAGAGAAGACAGCGTTAACTATGGCTACACCTTC.

The CDR3 here is CASSVETSGNIQYF. CDR3 DNA: TGTGCCAGCAGCGTAGAAACTAGCGGAAACATTCAGTACTTC. The chain combines TRBV9 with TRBJ2-4; 8 nucleotides align to TRBD2. Germline CDR1 reads SGDLS; CDR2 reads YYNGEE. V was pared by 0 bases and J by 6 bases, with 2 bases of the junction left unmatched. This CDR3 is built from 14 residues. Full variable domain (rest looked up from reference TRBV9 and TRBJ2-4): DSGVTQTPKHLITATGQRVTLRCSPRSGDLSVYWYQQSLDQGLQFLIQYYNGEERAKGNILERFSAQQFPDLHSELNLSSLELGDSALYFCASSVETSGNIQYFGAGTRLSVL.

To note about this clone: Sequence at one end of the junction differs from germline and may be a read error. The chain carries TRBV6-2 or TRBV6-3 and TRBJ2-7; TRBD1 might be the D (5 bases). There are 12 residues in the CDR3. CDR1 and CDR2 (germline): MNHEY, SVGEGT. CDR3 in amino acids: CASSYQLGRAHF. The CDR3 nucleotides read TGTGCCAGCAGTTACCAACTCGGCAGGGCGCACTTC.

This clone was seen a handful of times. The genes are TRBV24-1 and TRBJ1-2; 8 nucleotides line up with TRBD1. Germline-derived CDR1 and CDR2 are KGHDR and SFDVKD. J lost 8 bases, V lost 3 bases, and 10 bases had no gene match. The CDR3 loop spans 15 amino acids. CDR3 in DNA: TGTGCCACCAGTGATCCCGGGACAGGTCGTGAGGGCTACACCTTC. Amino acids: CATSDPGTGREGYTF.

The chain combines TRBV27 with TRBJ1-2; TRBD1 matches at 8 bases. This CDR3 has 13 residues. Trimming cost V 6 bases and J 7 bases; bases outside gene matches: 7. Germline-derived CDR1 and CDR2 are MNHEY and SMNVEV (reference sequence). The CDR3 spells CASSWTGTGGYTF. CDR3 nucleotide sequence: TGTGCCAGCAGCTGGACAGGGACGGGTGGCTACACCTTC.

Only one count was recorded for this clone. This chain uses TRBV29-1 with TRBJ2-7; D is possibly TRBD2 (5 bases). CDR3 length equals 12 residues. With 4 bases removed from V and 5 bases from J, the gap between germline ends came to 12 bases. Looked up from germline, CDR1 is SQVTM and CDR2 is ANQGSEA. CDR3 nucleotides: TGCAGCGTTGGGCTAGCTAGTGACGAGCAGTACTTC. It is translated as CSVGLASDEQYF.

The chain couples TRBV2 to TRBJ2-1, with 8 bases identical to TRBD2. V lost 4 bases to trimming and J lost 5 bases; unmatched junction nucleotides: 4. The CDR3 spans 14 residues. CDR1 is SNHLY, CDR2 FYNNEI, per germline. The CDR3, as DNA: TGTGCCAGCAGTGGTGGCGGGAGGAACAATGAGCAGTTCTTC. Residues: CASSGGGRNNEQFF.

The CDR3 region has the DNA TGTGCCAGCTCATCCTCCAGGGCCTACGAGCAGTACTTC. Encoded protein: CASSSSRAYEQYF. The chain carries TRBV18 and TRBJ2-7; D is perhaps TRBD1 (5 bases). The CDR3 is 13 amino acids. In germline, CDR1 is KGHSH, CDR2 LQKENI. Deletions cut 5 bases from V and 2 bases from J, with 10 bases between.

V usage is TRBV19 and J usage is TRBJ1-3; weak D call: TRBD1 (5 bases). The CDR3 consists of 16 residues. CDR1 LNHDA and CDR2 SQIVND come from the germline V gene (reference sequence). Trimming removed 3 bases at V and 0 bases at J, with 12 bases between. CDR3 nucleotides: TGTGCCAGTAGTATCGGTCGACAGCGCTCTGGAAACACCATATATTTT. Translating gives CASSIGRQRSGNTIYF.

The chain has TRBV30 and TRBJ2-7; 10 nucleotides align to TRBD2. Germline V gene data show CDR1 as GTSNPN and CDR2 as SVGIG (reference sequence). Trimming removed 4 bases from V and 3 bases from J; junction bases left unmatched: 3. The CDR3 runs 13 residues. DNA for the CDR3: TGTGCCTGGACCATAGCGGGAGGCTACGAGCAGTACTTC. It codes for CAWTIAGGYEQYF.

The gene calls are TRBV27 and TRBJ2-1; D remains ambiguous. CDR1 is MNHEY, CDR2 SMNVEV, per germline (reference sequence). V was pared by 1 base and J by 5 bases, with 6 bases between. The CDR3 extends over 13 amino acids. The CDR3 DNA follows: TGTGCCAGCAGTTTATTAGCCCACAATGAGCAGTTCTTC. Translated: CASSLLAHNEQFF.

This clone was recorded once. The CDR3 DNA sequence: TGTGCCAGCAGTCGAGGGCGCACCGGGGAGCTGTTTTTT. Translation: CASSRGRTGELFF. The rearrangement joins TRBV7-3 to TRBJ2-2; D perhaps matches TRBD2 (5 bases). CDR1 and CDR2 (germline): SGHTA, FQGTGA. Trimming cost V 6 bases and J 4 bases, with 9 bases left between them. The CDR3 is 13 residues long.

The chain uses TRBV21-1 and TRBJ1-2; the table gives TRBD1 as D, unverified against the DNA. TRBV21-1 is an annotated pseudogene. The CDR3 is made up of 17 amino acids. DNA of the CDR3: TGTGCCAGCAGCAAAAGGCAACGGGACACCAGACTCTATGGCTACACCTTC. Encoded protein: CASSKRQRDTRLYGYTF.

This clone was counted between two and nine times. V and J are TRBV6-2 or TRBV6-3 and TRBJ1-5, with D maybe TRBD1 (5 bases). Per the germline V gene, CDR1 is MNHEY and CDR2 is SVGEGT. V dropped 5 bases and J dropped 0 bases, with 11 bases sitting between them. The CDR3 spans 15 residues. The DNA of the CDR3 is TGTGCCAGCAGTCTGACAGACAATAGCAATCAGCCCCAGCATTTT. It translates to CASSLTDNSNQPQHF.

For the CDR3, the DNA is TGCGCCAGCAGCCAAGTCTTCTCCCGCGACGACAGGGAGAGTGGCTACACCTTC. Its translation: CASSQVFSRDDRESGYTF. The chain uses TRBV4-1 and TRBJ1-2, with 7 positions matching TRBD1. The CDR3 totals 18 residues. V lost 1 base to trimming and J lost 7 bases; unmatched junction nucleotides: 18. Germline assignment: CDR1 MGHRA and CDR2 YSYEKL.

The chain links TRBV7-2 to TRBJ2-5, with D tentatively TRBD2 (6 bases). V lost 1 base and J 4 bases, leaving 10 bases between the germline ends. There are 14 residues in the CDR3. From germline, CDR1 is SGHTA and CDR2 FQGNSA. CDR3 residues: CASSLVGSGETQYF. The CDR3 DNA follows: TGTGCCAGCAGCTTAGTGGGTAGCGGAGAGACCCAGTACTTC. Drawing the rest from reference TRBV7-2 and TRBJ2-5, the complete variable domain is GAGVSQSPSNKVTEKGKDVELRCDPISGHTALYWYRQSLGQGLEFLIYFQGNSAPDKSGLPSDRFSAERTGGSVSTLTIQRTQQEDSAVYLCASSLVGSGETQYFGPGTRLLVL.

A word on this clone: A junction boundary mismatches the germline segment, possibly from a read error. The rearrangement links TRBV7-8 to TRBJ2-7; 7 bases map to TRBD1. Germline V gene data show CDR1 as SGHVS and CDR2 as FQNEAQ. This CDR3 spans 12 amino acids. The DNA of the CDR3 is TGTGCCAGCAGCTTAGAAAGGGGACAGAATGACTTC. It encodes CASSLERGQNDF.

The table lists this clone with a count of one. V and J are TRBV19 and TRBJ1-4; 8 nucleotides line up with TRBD1. Germline V gene lookup returns CDR1 LNHDA and CDR2 SQIVND (reference sequence). The V segment lost 4 bases and the J segment 1 base; nucleotides outside the gene matches: 5. This CDR3 has 16 residues. CDR3 in amino acids: CASSTGTGGTNEKLFF. The CDR3 coding sequence is TGTGCCAGTAGTACCGGGACAGGAGGAACTAATGAAAAACTGTTTTTT.

V gene TRBV27 combines with J gene TRBJ1-1, with D unresolved. Trimming took off 5 bases at V and 4 bases at J, with 11 bases between the two ends. Germline loops: CDR1 MNHEY, CDR2 SMNVEV (reference sequence). The length of the CDR3 is 13 residues. CDR3 loop: CASSTRRGTEAFF. CDR3 bases: TGTGCCAGCAGTACCCGGCGGGGCACTGAAGCTTTCTTT.

This clone was seen just once. V gene TRBV19 combines with J gene TRBJ2-5, with D possibly matching TRBD1 (6 bases). The CDR3 runs 15 residues. Germline values: CDR1 LNHDA, CDR2 SQIVND (reference sequence). The V and J ends lost 5 bases and 2 bases respectively, with 15 bases between them. The CDR3 coding sequence is TGTGCCAGTAGTGATCGGTACAGGGTACAAGAGACCCAGTACTTC. This sequence encodes CASSDRYRVQETQYF. The whole variable domain, filled in from reference TRBV19 and TRBJ2-5, reads DGGITQSPKYLFRKEGQNVTLSCEQNLNHDAMYWYRQDPGQGLRLIYYSQIVNDFQKGDIAEGYSVSREKKESFPLTVTSAQKNPTAFYLCASSDRYRVQETQYFGPGTRLLVL.